Sequencing of this TCR beta chain was carried out in a study of OX40 agonist ivuxolimab in advanced cancers. Study overall: Ivuxolimab is an agonistic anti-OX40 (CD134) antibody, and patients were treated with it. The study's findings and limits: No determination was made of the antigen specificity of the expanded peripheral T cells.

Trimming cost V 4 bases and J 14 bases; bases outside gene matches: 5. The CDR3 runs to 11 residues. From germline, CDR1 is MDHEN and CDR2 SYDVKM. This clone was picked up one time. Its antigen is unknown. Measured with immunoSEQ multiplex PCR; TCRdb has only the in-frame clones, and not every one. The data show over 70,000 clones, more than 85% seen once. The TCR sequence derives from an adult with an advanced solid tumor such as melanoma, head and neck, liver or kidney cancer. The chain combines TRBV28 with TRBJ1-3, with TRBD1 identical over 7 bases. Material: CD4+ or CD8+ T cells sorted from blood, obtained in a trial of the OX40 agonist ivuxolimab. The CDR3 is CASSYRGRVYF. The CDR3 DNA sequence: TGTGCCAGCAGTTACAGGGGTCGTGTATATTTT.